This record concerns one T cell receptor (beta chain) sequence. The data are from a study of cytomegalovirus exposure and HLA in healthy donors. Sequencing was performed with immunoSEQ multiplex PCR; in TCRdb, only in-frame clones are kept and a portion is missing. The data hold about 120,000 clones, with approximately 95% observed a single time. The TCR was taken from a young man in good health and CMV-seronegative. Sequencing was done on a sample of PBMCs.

The CDR3 sequence: CASSLAAGEGDTQYF. CDR3 in DNA: TGTGCCAGCAGCTTAGCTGCGGGAGAGGGAGATACGCAGTATTTT. V is TRBV7-7 and J is TRBJ2-3, with TRBD2 matching 7 bases. The CDR3 sequence is 15 residues long. CDR1 and CDR2 from the germline V gene are SSHAT and FNYEAQ (reference sequence). V lost 0 bases and J lost 5; bases outside the gene matches: 5.